This is a list of T cell receptor beta chains from one sample in a study of blood T cell repertoires in COVID-19. Generated by immunoSEQ multiplex PCR, the TCRdb table keeps only in-frame clones and is missing some. The table has roughly 45,000 clones, about nine tenths seen once. The material sequenced was peripheral blood. These receptor sequences come from an elderly woman with COVID-19, enrolled during active disease. CDR3s include the opening cysteine and the closing phenylalanine or tryptophan. Each record gives: J gene, D gene, clone size, V gene, CDR3 DNA, CDR3 protein. The D gene is left open where the match is weak. Size is stated for part of the rows, as once, few or many counts, or as a class when the clone is expanded.

TRBJ1-2 NA NA TRBV5-1 TGCGCCAGCAGCTTGGGAACAGGGAGTCTCTATGGCTACACCTTC CASSLGTGSLYGYTF
TRBJ2-7 TRBD1 NA TRBV18 TGTGCCAGCTCACCAATCCGGGACAGCTACGAGCAGTACTTC CASSPIRDSYEQYF
TRBJ2-7 TRBD2 NA TRBV19 TGTGCCAGTAGTATTTGGAGCGGGAGTGGTGCCGAGCAGTACTTC CASSIWSGSGAEQYF
TRBJ2-5 TRBD2 NA TRBV11-3 TGTGCCAGCAGCTTGGGACTAGAAGAGACCCAGTACTTC CASSLGLEETQYF
TRBJ2-2 NA NA TRBV28 TGTGCCAGCAGGCGGGGCGGAGTGTATAGCGGGGAGCTGTTTTTT CASRRGGVYSGELFF
TRBJ2-7 TRBD1 NA TRBV14 TGTGCCAGCAGTCGACAGGGGTACGAGCAGTACTTC CASSRQGYEQYF
TRBJ1-1 NA NA TRBV29-1 TGCAGCGTTGATAAGGGGTATGAAGCTTTCTTT CSVDKGYEAFF
TRBJ1-1 NA NA TRBV5-4 TGTGCCAGCAGCTTGGCTGGCCGGAGGACTGAAGCTTTCTTT CASSLAGRRTEAFF
TRBJ2-7 NA NA TRBV5-1 TGCGCCAGCAGCTTCCGGGGTAACAGAGACTACGAGCAGTACTTC CASSFRGNRDYEQYF
TRBJ1-2 TRBD1 NA TRBV5-6 TGTGCCAGCAGCTTGGGATCCGGGACAGGGGGCATCTATGGCTACACCTTC CASSLGSGTGGIYGYTF
TRBJ2-2 NA NA TRBV5-1 TGCGCCAGCAGCCGAGACAGGAACACCGGGGAGCTGTTTTTT CASSRDRNTGELFF
TRBJ1-3 NA NA TRBV6-5 TGTGCCAGCAGCCGCGACAGGAAACGAAACACCATATATTTT CASSRDRKRNTIYF
TRBJ1-5 NA NA TRBV21-1 TGTGCCATCGACAAGCCCTATCAGCCCCAGCATTTT CAIDKPYQPQHF
TRBJ2-3 NA NA TRBV5-1 TGCGCCAGCAGCTCCGTTACTATCACAGATACGCAGTATTTT CASSSVTITDTQYF
TRBJ1-1 NA NA TRBV20-1 TGCAGTGCTAGTAGTGCCGGGAAAAAAGAAGCTTTCTTT CSASSAGKKEAFF
TRBJ1-2 NA NA TRBV23-1 TGCGCCAGCAGCCCCGGGAAAGTTCAAACCCATGGCTACACCTTC CASSPGKVQTHGYTF
TRBJ1-2 TRBD1 NA TRBV5-4 TGTGCCAGCAGCTTGGCGGCAGGGGGGAATGGCTACACCTTC CASSLAAGGNGYTF
TRBJ1-2 TRBD1 NA TRBV12-3/TRBV12-4 TGTGCCAGCATCGACAGGGGGCAGGGTGGCTACACCTTC CASIDRGQGGYTF
TRBJ1-2 NA NA TRBV29-1 TGCAGCGTTGGAGGGGGAGACTATGGCTACACCTTC CSVGGGDYGYTF
TRBJ2-4 NA once TRBV2 TGTGCCAGCAATCTCCTCCGGACTACCAAAAACATTCAGTACTTC CASNLLRTTKNIQYF
TRBJ2-2 NA NA TRBV9 TGTGCCAGCAGCCCGGGAGAGGGGGCGGTCACCGGGGAGCTGTTTTTT CASSPGEGAVTGELFF
TRBJ2-1 TRBD2 NA TRBV5-4 TGTGCCAGCAGGCCTAGCGGGAGGGCCGGAAATGAGCAGTTCTTC CASRPSGRAGNEQFF
TRBJ2-5 NA NA TRBV14 TGTGCCAGCAGCCAGTTTTTGGGCACCTCCCGGGAGACCCAGTACTTC CASSQFLGTSRETQYF
TRBJ1-1 TRBD1 NA TRBV4-2 TGTGCCAGCAGCCAGGTACAGGGGGCAGGGACTGAAGCTTTCTTT CASSQVQGAGTEAFF
TRBJ1-5 NA NA TRBV7-2 TGTGCCAGCAGCTTAGATCACAATCAGCCCCAGCATTTT CASSLDHNQPQHF
TRBJ1-1 NA few TRBV18 TGTGCCGGAAAACAGGTACTGAACACTGAAGCTTTCTTT CAGKQVLNTEAFF
TRBJ1-1 NA NA TRBV29-1 TGCAGCGCCCGGACACCGAACACTGAAGCTTTCTTT CSARTPNTEAFF
TRBJ1-3 NA NA TRBV5-1 TGCGCCAGCAGCTTGGAGTACGGCTCTGGAAACACCATATATTTT CASSLEYGSGNTIYF
TRBJ2-5 TRBD2 NA TRBV3-1/TRBV3-2 TGTGCCAGCAGCCAAAGCGGGGGGAAAGAGACCCAGTACTTC CASSQSGGKETQYF
TRBJ1-3 NA NA TRBV5-1 TGCGCCAGCAGCTCCGGCACGGGAGGAAACACCATATATTTT CASSSGTGGNTIYF
TRBJ1-6 TRBD1 NA TRBV6-5 TGTGCCAGCAGGAGAACGGGGACAGGGAGCTCACCCCTCCACTTT CASRRTGTGSSPLHF